The TCR beta chain described here comes from a study of Tregs in tolerant kidney transplant recipients. Worth noting for this clone: The target antigen is unknown. The read stops 3 residues short of the end of the CDR3; the missing end is completed from the germline J gene.

The nonmyeloablative bone marrow transplants came from related graft donors, with transient mixed chimerism. The repertoire was sequenced with immunoSEQ multiplex PCR; TCRdb's copy has only in-frame clones and lacks some. This sample contains thousands of clones. Study-wide findings and caveats: This study did not directly address biological reproducibility. Activated donor B cell expansion appeared to reveal the most relevant donor-specific TCRbeta repertoire. For some patients, primers changed over time, blocking nucleotide-level comparison.

With V trimmed by 2 bases and J by 7 bases, 4 bases remained unmatched. The length of the CDR3 is 15 residues. Germline V gene data show CDR1 as MDHEN and CDR2 as SYDVKM. This clonotype was sampled from a human patient who received a combined kidney and bone marrow transplant. Some T cells may have originated in the graft donor. Material: CD4+ T cells from blood (PBMCs), obtained 6 months after the transplant. The chain combines TRBV28 with TRBJ1-4, with TRBD1 identical over 10 bases. The CDR3 bases that were read are TGTGCCAGCAGTTTAGGGGGGACAGGGGTTGAAAAA. Protein sequence: CASSLGGTGVEK. The full CDR3 sequence reads CASSLGGTGVEKLFF.